This T cell receptor (beta chain) originates from a study of technical replicates of blood from a few donors. The V gene end was trimmed by 1 base and the J gene end by 12 bases; junction bases not matched to a gene: 5. The CDR3 has 13 amino acids. Germline assignment: CDR1 SGHAT and CDR2 FQNNGV. Sequenced by immunoSEQ multiplex PCR; TCRdb stores in-frame clones only, minus some. The data show approximately 73,000 clones, roughly 93% seen once. Sequenced sample: T cells isolated from PBMCs. The genes are TRBV11-2 and TRBJ2-7, with TRBD1 identical over 11 bases. The origin of this receptor is a human donor in good health. CDR3 residues: CASSLGRTGGWYF. CDR3 DNA sequence: TGTGCCAGCAGCTTAGGTAGGACAGGGGGCTGGTACTTC. The full variable domain, in which reference TRBV11-2 and TRBJ2-7 provide the parts outside the CDR3, is EAGVAQSPRYKIIEKRQSVAFWCNPISGHATLYWYQQILGQGPKLLIQFQNNGVVDDSQLPKDRFSAERLKGVDSTLKIQPAKLEDSAVYLCASSLGRTGGWYFGPGTRLTVT.